This T cell receptor (beta chain) was identified during a study of T cells in localized non-small cell lung cancer. CDR1 and CDR2 from the germline V gene are LNHDA and SQIVND (reference sequence). This CDR3 has 14 residues. V lost 4 bases and J 0 bases, leaving 8 bases between the germline ends. Sequencing used immunoSEQ multiplex PCR; TCRdb keeps in-frame clones, though not all of them. Among roughly 2,700 clones listed, around a quarter were seen once. This clone is a singleton in its sample. The sequence came from a man between 40 and 70 years old with stage I lung adenocarcinoma. This chain links TRBV19 with TRBJ2-3; no clear D gene. The material sequenced was normal lung tissue next to the tumor, taken before any cancer treatment. CDR3 region: CASSKVTSTDTQYF. In nucleotides, the CDR3 is TGTGCCAGTAGTAAAGTAACTAGCACAGATACGCAGTATTTT.